These T cell receptor beta chains were read from a single sample in a study of shared clonotypes between healthy human individuals. Clones were read by immunoSEQ multiplex PCR, and TCRdb kept only the in-frame ones, dropping some. The sample has 2 million or so clones, about 95% seen once. Material for sequencing was naive CD8+ T cells sorted from blood. Receptors were obtained from a man aged 18-30 years in good health. CDR3s include the opening cysteine and the closing phenylalanine or tryptophan. D genes are given only for firm matches. Size is stated for part of the rows, as once, few or many counts, or as a class when the clone is expanded.

clone size	D gene	V gene	CDR3 length	J gene	CDR3 DNA	CDR3 protein
NA	NA	TRBV27	15	TRBJ2-7	TGTGCCAGCAGTTTAGGCTACACCGCTTCCTACGAGCAGTACTTC	CASSLGYTASYEQYF
NA	TRBD1	TRBV9	14	TRBJ2-1	TGTGCCAGCAGCCCTTCGACAGGGGTCAATGAGCAGTTCTTC	CASSPSTGVNEQFF
NA	NA	TRBV6-5	12	TRBJ1-4	TGTGCCAGCAGTTACTCTAGGGGTAAACTGTTTTTT	CASSYSRGKLFF
NA	NA	TRBV30	14	TRBJ1-5	TGTGCCTGGGGTGCTGAAAATAGCAATCAGCCCCAGCATTTT	CAWGAENSNQPQHF
NA	NA	TRBV9	13	TRBJ2-5	TGTGCCAGCAGCACCCCCCCGCGGCTAGACCAGTACTTC	CASSTPPRLDQYF
NA	TRBD1	TRBV27	14	TRBJ1-2	TGTGCCACCAGGGGGCGTTCACTTAACTATGGCTACACCTTC	CATRGRSLNYGYTF
NA	NA	TRBV11-2	14	TRBJ2-2	TGTGCCAGCAGCCAGATAGGTGGCACCGGGGAGCTGTTTTTT	CASSQIGGTGELFF
NA	TRBD1	TRBV7-8	14	TRBJ2-2	TGTGCCAGCAGCCTGACAGGGGCAAACGGGGAGCTGTTTTTT	CASSLTGANGELFF
NA	NA	TRBV13	14	TRBJ1-4	TGTGCCAGCAGCTTAGACGGGGCTAATGAAAAACTGTTTTTT	CASSLDGANEKLFF
once	NA	TRBV4-1	14	TRBJ1-2	TGCGCCAGCAGCCCAGTGGGGACACTCTATGGCTACACCTTC	CASSPVGTLYGYTF
once	NA	TRBV27	15	TRBJ1-5	TGTGCCAGCAGCTCCTTCCCGGGCAGCAATCAGCCCCAGCATTTT	CASSSFPGSNQPQHF
NA	TRBD1	TRBV4-1	17	TRBJ2-5	TGCGCCAGCAGCCCGCGACTGTTCAGGGACAGGGAAGAGACCCAGTACTTC	CASSPRLFRDREETQYF
once	TRBD1	TRBV5-1	16	TRBJ2-2	TGCGCCAGCAGCCCCAGGGGGCAGGATTTAAGCGGGGAGCTGTTTTTT	CASSPRGQDLSGELFF
NA	TRBD2	TRBV4-1	15	TRBJ2-7	TGCGCCAGCAGCCTACTAGCGGGAGGGTCCTACGAGCAGTACTTC	CASSLLAGGSYEQYF
NA	NA	TRBV6-5	16	TRBJ2-2	TGTGCCAGCAGTTACGGGGAACGGATGAACACCGGGGAGCTGTTTTTT	CASSYGERMNTGELFF
NA	NA	TRBV15	15	TRBJ1-6	TGTGCCACCAGCAGAGAACGGCTCCAGGGGTCACCCCTCCACTTT	CATSRERLQGSPLHF
NA	NA	TRBV4-1	14	TRBJ1-1	TGCGCCAGCAGCCAAGCCAAAGACTTGGCTGAAGCTTTCTTT	CASSQAKDLAEAFF
NA	TRBD2	TRBV10-3	19	TRBJ2-3	TGTGCCATCAGTGACCCGACCGGGACTAGCGGGAGTTGGACAGATACGCAGTATTTT	CAISDPTGTSGSWTDTQYF
NA	NA	TRBV27	14	TRBJ2-2	TGTGCCAGCCGGCTGGGGGTCTACACCGGGGAGCTGTTTTTT	CASRLGVYTGELFF
NA	TRBD1	TRBV2	17	TRBJ2-1	TGTGCCAGCAGTGTACACAACAGGGGAGAGCAACAGAATGAGCAGTTCTTC	CASSVHNRGEQQNEQFF
NA	TRBD2	TRBV4-3	17	TRBJ2-5	TGCGCCAGCAGCCAATGGTATACTAGCGGGGAACAAGAGACCCAGTACTTC	CASSQWYTSGEQETQYF
NA	NA	TRBV30	11	TRBJ2-7	TGTGCCTGGAGTGTAACAGACGAGCAGTACTTC	CAWSVTDEQYF
once	TRBD2	TRBV11-2	18	TRBJ2-3	TGTGCCAGCAGCTTAGGGGGACTAGCGGTGACTAGCACAGATACGCAGTATTTT	CASSLGGLAVTSTDTQYF
NA	NA	TRBV7-8	15	TRBJ1-1	TGTGCCAGCAGCTTTCTTTATAGGGGAGACACTGAAGCTTTCTTT	CASSFLYRGDTEAFF
NA	TRBD2	TRBV19	16	TRBJ2-1	TGTGCCAGTAGATCCCGCGATCTAGCGGCGCCGGATGAGCAGTTCTTC	CASRSRDLAAPDEQFF
once	NA	TRBV4-3	17	TRBJ2-2	TGCGCCAGCAGCCAAGGCGGGACAGCCTCTGAATGGAGGGAGCTGTTTTTT	CASSQGGTASEWRELFF
NA	TRBD1	TRBV4-1	16	TRBJ1-2	TGCGCCAGCAGCCAGGGAGAAGGGGACAGGGTTTTGGACTACACCTTC	CASSQGEGDRVLDYTF
NA	NA	TRBV5-6	18	TRBJ2-3	TGTGCCAGCAGCTTGGCCAGGGGAGTCGGCAGAAGCACAGATACGCAGTATTTT	CASSLARGVGRSTDTQYF
few	TRBD2	TRBV4-3	15	TRBJ2-7	TGCGCCAGCAGCCAAGTCCTAGCGGCGGCCTACGAGCAGTACTTC	CASSQVLAAAYEQYF
NA	TRBD1	TRBV2	13	TRBJ2-7	TGTGCCGGACAGGGGGGGCCTTCCTACGAGCAGTACTTC	CAGQGGPSYEQYF
NA	NA	TRBV5-8	14	TRBJ1-2	TGTGCCAGCAGCTCGCCGGGACAAGGCTATGGCTACACCTTC	CASSSPGQGYGYTF
NA	NA	TRBV30	13	TRBJ1-4	TGTGCCTGGAGTTCTGCAACTAATGAAAAACTGTTTTTT	CAWSSATNEKLFF
NA	NA	TRBV30	11	TRBJ1-1	TGTGCCTGGACAGATGATGCTGAAGCTTTCTTT	CAWTDDAEAFF
NA	NA	TRBV10-2	13	TRBJ2-7	TGCGCCAGCAGTGAGTTTAACTCCTACGAGCAGTACTTC	CASSEFNSYEQYF
NA	TRBD2	TRBV19	16	TRBJ2-3	TGTGCCAGTAGTATCATAGCGGGAGAGAGCACAGATACGCAGTATTTT	CASSIIAGESTDTQYF
NA	NA	TRBV20-1	11	TRBJ2-2	TGCAGTGCGCTGTACACCGGGGAGCTGTTTTTT	CSALYTGELFF
NA	NA	TRBV9	12	TRBJ2-3	TGTGCCAGCAGCCCGAGCACAGATACGCAGTATTTT	CASSPSTDTQYF
NA	NA	TRBV5-6	15	TRBJ2-7	TGTGCCAGCAGCTCGAATCCTAGACAGATCTACGAGCAGTACTTC	CASSSNPRQIYEQYF
NA	NA	TRBV27	13	TRBJ2-7	TGTGCCAGCAGTTTAGGGAATTCCTACGAGCAGTACTTC	CASSLGNSYEQYF
NA	NA	TRBV5-3	14	TRBJ1-2	TGTGCCAGAAGCTTGCAGAGTCGGCCCTATGGCTACACCTTC	CARSLQSRPYGYTF
NA	TRBD1	TRBV2	13	TRBJ1-2	TGTGCCAGCAGTTCGGACAGGGGCGATGGCTACACCTTC	CASSSDRGDGYTF
NA	TRBD2	TRBV10-3	16	TRBJ2-3	TGTGCCATCAGTGATATGACTAGCGGTAGCACAGATACGCAGTATTTT	CAISDMTSGSTDTQYF
NA	NA	TRBV2	15	TRBJ2-4	TGTGCCAGCAGACCTACTGACACCCTTGCGAACATTCAGTACTTC	CASRPTDTLANIQYF
NA	NA	TRBV19	13	TRBJ1-5	TGTGCCTCGGAAGTGCAGGGAATTCAGCCCCAGCATTTT	CASEVQGIQPQHF
NA	NA	TRBV6-5	15	TRBJ2-2	TGTGCCAGCAGTTACTTACTCGGACCGGCCGGGGAGCTGTTTTTT	CASSYLLGPAGELFF
NA	NA	TRBV2	13	TRBJ2-7	TGTGCCAGCACCGGGGACCCAGCCTACGAGCAGTACTTC	CASTGDPAYEQYF